The rows below give T cell receptor beta chains drawn from one sample of a study of T cells in Graves' hyperthyroidism and ophthalmopathy. In TCRdb, the multiplex PCR reads were re-called with MiXCR into one record per CDR3 protein. The sample has almost 250,000 distinct CDR3 sequences, around 26% seen once. Sequencing used blood. These receptors were collected from a middle-aged woman with Graves' ophthalmopathy. CDR3s include the opening cysteine and the closing phenylalanine or tryptophan. Fields, in order: V gene, J gene, D gene, clone size, CDR3 protein, CDR3 DNA. D genes are given only for firm matches. Clone size is shown for a subset of rows, as once, few, many or a class of expanded clone.

V: TRBV4-1
J: TRBJ1-1
D: TRBD1
size: many
CDR3: CASSQGQGASNTEAFF
DNA: TGCGCCAGCAGCCAGGGACAGGGGGCTTCCAACACTGAAGCTTTCTTT

V: TRBV7-8
J: TRBJ2-5
D: -
size: many
CDR3: CASSFDYLQETQYF
DNA: TGTGCCAGCAGCTTCGACTACTTACAAGAGACCCAGTACTTC

V: TRBV28
J: TRBJ2-7
D: -
size: many
CDR3: CASRPGGPPDYEQYF
DNA: TGTGCCAGCAGACCCGGCGGACCACCGGACTACGAGCAGTACTTC

V: TRBV6-5
J: TRBJ1-6
D: TRBD1
size: many
CDR3: CASSYGTGNSPLHF
DNA: TGTGCCAGCAGTTACGGGACAGGGAATTCACCCCTCCACTTT

V: TRBV24-1
J: TRBJ2-2
D: TRBD1
size: many
CDR3: CATGDRGSTGELFF
DNA: TGTGCCACTGGGGACAGGGGAAGCACCGGGGAGCTGTTTTTT

V: TRBV29-1
J: TRBJ1-1
D: TRBD1
size: many
CDR3: CSVLGTGRGSDTEAFF
DNA: TGCAGCGTACTAGGGACAGGACGGGGGAGTGACACTGAAGCTTTCTTT

V: TRBV9
J: TRBJ1-5
D: -
size: many
CDR3: CASSEVGGVNQPQHF
DNA: TGTGCCAGCAGCGAGGTCGGGGGGGTAAATCAGCCCCAGCATTTT

V: TRBV6-1
J: TRBJ2-7
D: -
size: many
CDR3: CASSEAPGDPYEQYF
DNA: TGTGCCAGCAGTGAAGCCCCAGGGGACCCCTACGAGCAGTACTTC

V: TRBV2
J: TRBJ2-2
D: -
size: -
CDR3: CASTPGIRTGELFF
DNA: TGTGCCAGCACCCCGGGGATAAGGACCGGGGAGCTGTTTTTT

V: TRBV9
J: TRBJ2-5
D: -
size: many
CDR3: CASSTGLQETQYF
DNA: TGTGCCAGCAGCACGGGACTTCAAGAGACCCAGTACTTC

V: TRBV7-9
J: TRBJ1-1
D: -
size: many
CDR3: CASSFSVGTEAFF
DNA: TGTGCCAGCAGCTTCTCCGTTGGTACTGAAGCTTTCTTT

V: TRBV12-3/TRBV12-4
J: TRBJ2-5
D: -
size: few
CDR3: CASRNSGVQETQYF
DNA: TGTGCCAGCAGAAACTCGGGGGTTCAAGAGACCCAGTACTTC

V: TRBV12-3/TRBV12-4
J: TRBJ1-2
D: -
size: -
CDR3: CASSRNRVNYGYTF
DNA: TGTGCCAGCAGTCGAAACAGGGTTAACTATGGCTACACCTTC

V: TRBV12-3/TRBV12-4
J: TRBJ1-5
D: -
size: -
CDR3: CASSLDLSNQPQHF
DNA: TGTGCCAGCAGTTTGGACCTTAGCAATCAGCCCCAGCATTTT

V: TRBV20-1
J: TRBJ2-5
D: TRBD2
size: few
CDR3: CSARDGKGGLVGQETQYF
DNA: TGCAGTGCTAGAGACGGAAAAGGGGGACTAGTGGGCCAAGAGACCCAGTACTTC

V: TRBV28
J: TRBJ1-5
D: -
size: few
CDR3: CASSLVGGQPQHF
DNA: TGTGCCAGCAGCCTCGTGGGGGGACAGCCCCAGCATTTT

V: TRBV20-1
J: TRBJ2-7
D: TRBD1
size: -
CDR3: CSARSRGTGYYEQYF
DNA: TGCAGTGCTAGAAGTCGTGGGACAGGGTACTACGAGCAGTACTTC

V: TRBV20-1
J: TRBJ2-7
D: -
size: many
CDR3: CSAVRPGSYEQYF
DNA: TGCAGTGCCGTGCGGCCGGGCTCCTACGAGCAGTACTTC

V: TRBV27
J: TRBJ2-7
D: -
size: many
CDR3: CASSLGPYDTYEQYF
DNA: TGTGCCAGCAGTCTAGGACCTTACGATACCTACGAGCAGTACTTC

V: TRBV15
J: TRBJ1-6
D: -
size: many
CDR3: CATSRGREFDSPLHF
DNA: TGTGCCACCAGCAGAGGCAGGGAGTTTGATTCACCCCTCCACTTT

V: TRBV11-2
J: TRBJ2-2
D: TRBD2
size: many
CDR3: CASSPRTSGIGGELFF
DNA: TGTGCCAGCAGCCCTAGGACTAGCGGGATCGGCGGGGAGCTGTTTTTT

V: TRBV28
J: TRBJ2-5
D: -
size: -
CDR3: CASTETSSKPASEYF
DNA: TGTGCCAGCACCGAGACTTCCTCCAAGCCTGCTTCCGAGTACTTC